The 17 T cell receptor delta chains below were found in one sample sequenced in a study of delta chains in infants with herpesvirus infections. Reverse transcription of PBMC RNA used primers specific for the gamma and delta chains. TCRdb made new clone calls on the RT-PCR reads using CATT. In the table there are about 360 delta-chain clones, about 70% of which are singletons. The sample here was peripheral blood, taken at time point 2 of longitudinal follow-up. The receptor source for this set is a human donor who was a Ugandan infant, either HIV-exposed or HIV-unexposed (not recorded which).

This clone appeared once. The amino acid sequence in TCRdb belongs to a much larger clone and departs from this DNA's translation at residue 14, likely a sequencing read error; the sequence shown is translated from the DNA. V usage is TRDV1 and J usage is TRDJ1, with TRDD2 matching 9 bases. CDR3 size: 18 residues. The germline V gene has CDR1 TSWWSYY and CDR2 QGS. DNA for the CDR3: TGTGCTCTTGGGCCTTCCTACAAGGTTGGGGATCACACCGAGAAACTCATCTTT. This gives the protein CALGPSYKVGDHTEKLIF.

In this sample, this clone turned up a few times. A read error is the likely source, as a far larger clone sits one nucleotide away. The genes are TRAV29/DV5 and TRDJ1, with 9 bases matching TRDD3. V shed 0 bases, J shed 2 bases, and the junction held 17 bases outside the gene matches. Germline V lookup: CDR1 NSMFDY, CDR2 ISSIKDK. This CDR3 is 19 amino acids long. CDR3 DNA: TGTGCAGCAAGCGCAAGGTCCTACCTGGGGGATGGGTGGACCGATAAACTCATCTTT. This translates into CAASARSYLGDGWTDKLIF. The variable domain in full, with the rest retrieved from reference TRAV29/DV5 and TRDJ1, is DQQVKQNSPSLSVQEGRISILNCDYTNSMFDYFLWYKKYPAEGPTFLISISSIKDKNEDGRFTVFLNKSAKHLSLHIVPSQPGDSAVYFCAASARSYLGDGWTDKLIFGKGTRVTVEP.

Points on this clone: Only one base separates this from a far larger clonotype, so it likely reflects a read error. The rearrangement joins TRDV1 to TRDJ1, with TRDD3 matching 10 bases. CDR1 is TSWWSYY and CDR2 is QGS in the germline V gene. The CDR3 consists of 24 residues. The CDR3, as DNA: TGTGCTATTGGGGAACTGCCGGAGGGTCAGGAGTTCCCAGTACTGGGGGATGAGTCGAATAAACTCATCTTT. It codes for CAIGELPEGQEFPVLGDESNKLIF.

By its share, this clone is hyperexpanded. Other DNA sequences in this specimen translate into the identical CDR3. V is TRDV1 and J is TRDJ1, with TRDD2 matching over 9 bases. CDR1 is TSWWSYY and CDR2 is QGS in the germline V gene. Trimming took 5 bases from V and 0 from J; bases not matched to a gene: 13. There are 18 residues in the CDR3. CDR3 in amino acids: CALGPSYKVGDHTDKLIF. The CDR3, as DNA: TGTGCTCTTGGGCCTTCCTACAAGGTTGGGGATCACACCGATAAACTCATCTTT.

With regard to this clone: TCRdb's listed protein matches a much larger clone and diverges from this DNA's translation at residue 11, likely through a read error; the protein shown comes from the DNA. This chain links TRDV1 with TRDJ1, with 9 bases fitting TRDD3. The CDR3 sequence is 20 residues long. Germline lookup yields CDR1 TSWWSYY and CDR2 QGS. Trimming at V came to 6 bases and at J to 3 bases, leaving 23 bases not matched to a gene. The CDR3 DNA is TGTGCTCTTGGATTCCCTACTGGGGGACCCTACTTATTGAGCCCCGATAAACTCATCTTT. This codes for CALGFPTGGPYLLSPDKLIF.

With regard to this clone: A read error is the likely source, as a far larger clone sits one nucleotide away. The V gene is TRDV1, the J gene TRDJ1; D is tentatively TRDD2 or TRDD3 (6 bases each). Germline V gene data show CDR1 as TSWWSYY and CDR2 as QGS. The length of the CDR3 is 21 residues. The CDR3 bases are TGTGCTCATGGGTCAAGCCTTCCGAACCTGCTGGGGATGGGGGTCACCGATAAACTCATCTTT. This sequence encodes CAHGSSLPNLLGMGVTDKLIF.

Of note for this clone: TCRdb assigns this DNA the protein of a much larger clone, which departs from its translation at residue 3; this likely reflects a read error, and the protein shown comes from translating the DNA. The genes are TRDV2 and TRDJ1, with 8 bases that match TRDD3. The CDR3 runs 22 residues. Germline V gene data show CDR1 as GEAIGNYY and CDR2 as EKD. J gave up 1 base and V 8 bases, and 32 bases lay outside the gene matches. In nucleotides, the CDR3 is TGTGCCTATGAGATTGAACGTTACTGGGGGGCCAGCATAAGGAGGTTCACCGATAAACTCATCTTT. Translated, it gives CAYEIERYWGASIRRFTDKLIF.

As concerns this clone: A read error likely explains this, since a far larger clone differs by one base. This sample also contains other DNA sequences that code for the same CDR3. The chain links TRDV2 to TRDJ1, with D unresolved. V was cut by 7 bases and J by 0 bases, with 17 bases left in between. Germline V gives CDR1 GEAIGNYY, CDR2 EKD. The CDR3 covers 15 residues. The CDR3 coding sequence is TGTGCCTGCGACTCCCTCTCCATTTACACCGATAAACTCATCTTT. Amino acids: CACDSLSIYTDKLIF.

Note on this clone: A far more abundant clone sits one base away, making this likely a read error. Different DNA sequences within this sample yield the same CDR3. This sequence joins TRDV1 and TRDJ1, with TRDD3 matching over 7 bases. With V trimmed by 1 base and J by 14 bases, 13 bases remained unmatched. Germline V gene data show CDR1 as TSWWSYY and CDR2 as QGS. This CDR3 contains 14 residues. CDR3 protein: CALGEPPYWGIVIF. For the CDR3, the DNA is TGTGCTCTTGGGGAACCCCCGTACTGGGGAATTGTAATCTTT.

In regard to this clone: A far larger clone is off by one base, so a read error is likely. This chain connects TRDV3 to TRDJ3, with 11 bases that match TRDD3. V trimming: 4 bases; J trimming: 2 bases; junction bases outside the gene matches: 40. The CDR3 runs to 28 residues. Germline CDR1 and CDR2: TVYSNPD and GDNSRS (reference sequence). CDR3 amino acids: CASWPSYEFAGGYRARERGAWDTRQMFF. The CDR3 DNA is TGTGCCTCCTGGCCTTCCTACGAGTTCGCTGGGGGATACCGAGCTCGAGAGAGGGGGGCCTGGGACACCCGACAGATGTTTTTC.

To note about this clone: A single base is all that separates this from a far larger clone, so a read error is likely. V and J are TRAV23/DV6 and TRDJ1; TRDD3 agrees at 7 bases. The CDR3 is 15 residues long. Germline lookup yields CDR1 NTAFDY and CDR2 IRPDVSE (reference sequence). Written as DNA, the CDR3 is TGTGCAGCAAGCCGGCGGATACGCGAGCCCGATAGACTCATCTTT. Translation: CAASRRIREPDRLIF.

About this clone: The protein recorded in TCRdb matches a much larger clone and deviates from this DNA's translation at residue 26, suggesting a read error; the protein here is obtained by translating the DNA. J is TRDJ3 and V is TRDV3; 11 nucleotides align to TRDD3. Germline CDR1 reads TVYSNPD; CDR2 reads GDNSRS (reference sequence). The CDR3 totals 28 residues. The CDR3 is CASRPSYEFAGGYRARERGAWDTRQTFF. The CDR3 DNA follows: TGTGCCTCCCGGCCTTCCTACGAGTTCGCTGGGGGATACCGAGCTCGAGAGAGGGGGGCCTGGGACACCCGACAGACGTTTTTC.

This clone is termed large. This sample includes further DNA sequences coding for the same CDR3. J is TRDJ1 and V is TRDV2; 7 bases align to TRDD3. V lost 0 bases, J lost 0 bases, and 3 bases stayed unmatched. The CDR3 has 15 amino acids. The germline CDR1 and CDR2 sequences are GEAIGNYY and EKD. CDR3 bases: TGTGCCTGTGACACCGGTACTGGGGACACCGATAAACTCATCTTT. Amino acid sequence: CACDTGTGDTDKLIF.

As concerns this clone: The likely explanation is a read error, given a far larger clone one base away. The chain couples TRDV1 to TRDJ1, with D possibly called TRDD2 or TRDD3 (6 bases each). Germline V gene lookup returns CDR1 TSWWSYY and CDR2 QGS. V lost 5 bases, J lost 1 base, and 32 bases lay in between. The CDR3 covers 21 residues. CDR3 sequence reads: CALGSSLPDLLGMGVTDKLIF. The CDR3 nucleotides read TGTGCTCTTGGGTCAAGCCTTCCGGACCTGCTGGGGATGGGGGTCACCGATAAACTCATCTTT.

This clone came up once. Given a far larger clone just one base away, this is likely a sequencing read error. The same CDR3 is also encoded by other DNA sequences in this sample. V gene TRDV1 combines with J gene TRDJ1, with unresolved D. The CDR3 contains 22 residues. V was trimmed by 3 bases and J by 0 bases, leaving 32 bases between them. The germline CDR1 and CDR2 sequences are TSWWSYY and QGS. CDR3 DNA: TGTGCTCTTGGGGACTCCACTCTCTTTCTACGGGCTTTGTTAATGTACACCGATAAACTCATCTTT. This codes for CALGDSTLFLRALLMYTDKLIF.

In regard to this clone: The protein TCRdb gives is from a much larger clone and does not agree with this DNA's translation at residue 9, likely a read error; the protein shown here comes from the DNA. V gene TRDV1 combines with J gene TRDJ1; D is perhaps TRDD2 or TRDD3 (7 bases each). V was clipped by 4 bases and J by 0 bases, with 33 bases between them. Germline V gives CDR1 TSWWSYY, CDR2 QGS. The CDR3 is 22 amino acids. CDR3 coding DNA: TGTGCTCTTGGGGTTCCTACCCCCGGGGGCGGGATACACCTCCTGTACACCGATAAACTCATCTTT. This translates into CALGVPTPGGGIHLLYTDKLIF.

For this clone: TCRdb's listed protein matches a much larger clone and diverges from this DNA's translation at residue 5, likely through a read error; the protein shown comes from the DNA. The chain uses TRDV3 and TRDJ1, with D unclear. This CDR3 is 14 amino acids long. V gave up 0 bases and J gave up 0 bases, with 11 bases separating them. The germline V gene has CDR1 TVYSNPD and CDR2 GDNSRS (reference sequence). CDR3: CAFRADLNTDKLIF. The CDR3 DNA sequence: TGTGCCTTTAGGGCGGACCTAAACACCGATAAACTCATCTTT.